This record looks at one TCR beta chain sequence and its context. This specimen belongs to a study of blood T cell repertoires in COVID-19. Overall study context: The samples span acute and convalescent COVID-19 from the United States, Italy and Spain. The analysed material was cDNA or gDNA that came from T cells, B-cell-depleted T cells, or PBMCs.

V shed 5 bases and J 12 bases; nucleotides not matched to a gene: 18. Germline V lookup: CDR1 SGHTA, CDR2 FQGNSA. The CDR3 runs to 16 residues. Per the original data handling: Reference gene primer amplification yielded estimated nucleated cell counts. Assay used: immunoSEQ multiplex PCR; TCRdb lists only in-frame clones, some missing. From that table come the V and J calls and clone size; the DNA was used to work out D and trimming. The data show over 60,000 clones, around 80% seen once. The clonotype was recovered from a human donor in a cohort sampled during active COVID-19. The chain carries TRBV7-2 and TRBJ2-7; 11 nucleotides match TRBD2. Sequenced material: peripheral blood. CDR3 amino acids: CASSLTAALSGRALYF. CDR3 DNA: TGTGCCAGCAGCCTCACAGCCGCTCTTAGCGGGAGGGCCCTGTACTTC.